This is a list of T cell receptor beta chains from one sample in a study of T cells after yellow fever vaccination. TCRdb re-called the 5' RACE reads through MiXCR, storing one row per CDR3 protein. The table includes tens of thousands of distinct CDR3 sequences, approximately 7.4% detected once. The source material was CD8+ T cells sorted from PBMCs, sampled 15 days after the yellow fever booster vaccination. The receptors here all came from a man aged 25-40 years who received the YFV17D yellow fever vaccine. Each CDR3 is given with its conserved first and last residue. The D gene is left open where the match is weak. Size is stated for part of the rows, as once, few or many counts, or as a class when the clone is expanded.

TRBJ2-7 TRBV5-6 many - TGTGCCAGCAGCTTCCCGGTAGGCTACGAGCAGTACTTC CASSFPVGYEQYF
TRBJ2-5 TRBV6-2/TRBV6-3 few TRBD1 TGTGCCAGCAGTTCCCCCGGGACAGGATTACAAGAGACCCAGTACTTC CASSSPGTGLQETQYF
TRBJ2-5 TRBV27 many - TGTGCCAGCACCGAATGGGGGACCGACTACTTC CASTEWGTDYF
TRBJ2-5 TRBV20-1 many - TGCAGTGCTAGTGGTGTCGTAGCAGAGACCCAGTACTTC CSASGVVAETQYF
TRBJ2-1 TRBV20-1 many TRBD2 TGCAGTGCTTTAAGCGGGAGCTCCTACAATGAGCAGTTCTTC CSALSGSSYNEQFF
TRBJ1-1 TRBV11-2 - - TGTGCCAGCAGCTTAGGCTCTGAAGCTTTCTTT CASSLGSEAFF
TRBJ2-1 TRBV7-2 many - TGTGCCAGCAGCCTAGCCCCCAATGAGCAGTTCTTC CASSLAPNEQFF
TRBJ1-1 TRBV9 many - TGTGCCAGCAGCGTTGGGTTGGAGGGGACTGAAGCTTTCTTT CASSVGLEGTEAFF
TRBJ2-1 TRBV5-5 - - TGTGCCAGCAGCTTGGCAGGGGACTCCTACAATGAGCAGTTCTTC CASSLAGDSYNEQFF
TRBJ2-7 TRBV7-2 - - TGTGCCAGCAGCTTAGCAATGGCTAGCAGCTACGAGCAGTACTTC CASSLAMASSYEQYF
TRBJ2-7 TRBV12-3/TRBV12-4 many - TGTGCCAGCCGCTCCGGGTCGAGCTCCTACGAGCAGTACTTC CASRSGSSSYEQYF
TRBJ2-7 TRBV5-1 many - TGCGCCAGCAGCTTGGAACAGACCCTTTCCTACGAGCAGTACTTC CASSLEQTLSYEQYF
TRBJ2-1 TRBV4-3 few - TGCGCCAGCAGCCAATCTATGTTACGTTACAATGAGCAGTTCTTC CASSQSMLRYNEQFF
TRBJ2-1 TRBV12-3/TRBV12-4 few - TGTGCCAGCAGTTTAGCATTAGCGGAGGATGAGCAGTTCTTC CASSLALAEDEQFF
TRBJ1-5 TRBV20-1 many TRBD1 TGCAGTGCACGGACAGGGGGCAAGGAGCAGCCCCAGCATTTT CSARTGGKEQPQHF
TRBJ2-1 TRBV3-1 many - TGTGCCAGCAGCCAAGAAGAGCTCGCCTGGGGTGAGCAGTTCTTC CASSQEELAWGEQFF
TRBJ2-7 TRBV5-1 many - TGCGCCAGCAGCTTGCGGAAAGCGGGCCGCTACGAGCAGTACTTC CASSLRKAGRYEQYF
TRBJ2-1 TRBV6-2/TRBV6-3 many - TGTGCCAGCACCCGACAGGGTGGGGGGAATGAGCAGTTCTTC CASTRQGGGNEQFF
TRBJ2-7 TRBV20-1 many - TGCAGTGCACTGTCAAGGCGGGGCCGGTACGAGCAGTACTTC CSALSRRGRYEQYF
TRBJ2-1 TRBV12-3/TRBV12-4 many TRBD2 TGTGCCAGCAGTTTGGGACTAGCGATTGAGCAGTTCTTC CASSLGLAIEQFF
TRBJ2-1 TRBV10-3 many - TGTGCCATCAGTGAGTCGTTACAGGATCTTTACAATGAGCAGTTCTTC CAISESLQDLYNEQFF
TRBJ2-5 TRBV15 many - TGTGCCACCAGCATCACAACAGGGAGGACCCAAGAGACCCAGTACTTC CATSITTGRTQETQYF
TRBJ2-1 TRBV29-1 many - TGCAGCGGGGCCCCAGCAGGATATGAGCAGTTCTTC CSGAPAGYEQFF
TRBJ1-1 TRBV29-1 - - TGCAGCGCACTACATATGAACACTGAAGCTTTCTTT CSALHMNTEAFF
TRBJ2-7 TRBV5-1 many TRBD2 TGCGCCAGCAGCTTGGTTAGCGGGGGGACCTACGAGCAGTACTTC CASSLVSGGTYEQYF
TRBJ2-2 TRBV12-3/TRBV12-4 many TRBD2 TGTGCCAGCAGACCCGGGACTAGCAGACCCGGGGAGCTGTTTTTT CASRPGTSRPGELFF
TRBJ1-5 TRBV27 few - TGTGCCAGCAGTTTCTCCTTTTATAGCAATCAGCCCCAGCATTTT CASSFSFYSNQPQHF
TRBJ1-2 TRBV7-6 few - TGTGCCAGCAGCTTAGATATTACAGGGTATGGCTACACCTTC CASSLDITGYGYTF
TRBJ2-7 TRBV29-1 medium-sized - TGCAGCGTTGAAGATCTTCAGGAAGCGGCCTACGAGCAGTACTTC CSVEDLQEAAYEQYF
TRBJ2-7 TRBV28 many - TGTGCCAGCAGTCCTATACCTCAGGGGATGAGTTACGAGCAGTACTTC CASSPIPQGMSYEQYF
TRBJ2-3 TRBV12-3/TRBV12-4 many TRBD2 TGTGCCAGCAGCACCACTAGCGGGGGGGCGACAGATACGCAGTATTTT CASSTTSGGATDTQYF
TRBJ2-7 TRBV19 - - TGTGCCAGTAGTATCTCAGGGTCAGACGCCTACGAGCAGTACTTC CASSISGSDAYEQYF
TRBJ2-1 TRBV20-1 many TRBD2 TGCAGTGCTATACGGGGACTAACCTACAATGAGCAGTTCTTC CSAIRGLTYNEQFF
TRBJ2-7 TRBV6-5 many TRBD1 TGTGCCAGCGAAGGGCCCCCGCGGACAGGGGGGTTCTACGAGCAGTACTTC CASEGPPRTGGFYEQYF
TRBJ1-2 TRBV12-3/TRBV12-4 many TRBD1 TGTGCCAGCAGCGAGACAGGGCTTTTCGGCTACACCTTC CASSETGLFGYTF
TRBJ2-1 TRBV19 many TRBD1 TGTGCCTTAGAGGGGACAGGCATAAATGAGCAGTTCTTC CALEGTGINEQFF
TRBJ2-1 TRBV11-2 many TRBD1 TGTGCCAGCAGCTTAGAGGCCTACGGGACAGGGTATTCTGAGCAGTTCTTC CASSLEAYGTGYSEQFF
TRBJ2-3 TRBV27 many TRBD1 TGTGCCAGCAGCGGACAGGGCCTTCTGGATACGCAGTATTTT CASSGQGLLDTQYF
TRBJ2-2 TRBV27 many TRBD2 TGTGCCAGCCACCGGGCTAGCGGGACTACCGGGGAGCTGTTTTTT CASHRASGTTGELFF
TRBJ2-7 TRBV30 many - TGTGCCACCCTAAAGTTGGGCTACGAGCAGTACTTC CATLKLGYEQYF
TRBJ2-7 TRBV29-1 many TRBD2 TGCAGCGTAGCGGGATCCTACGAGCAGTACTTC CSVAGSYEQYF
TRBJ2-7 TRBV5-6 many - TGTGCCAGCAGCTTGTCGCCCAGTGAGCAGTACTTC CASSLSPSEQYF
TRBJ2-7 TRBV3-1 many TRBD2 TGTGCCAGCAGCCTCATAGCGGGAGGAACCTACGAGCAGTACTTC CASSLIAGGTYEQYF
TRBJ2-1 TRBV5-5 many - TGTGCCGGTGGGGGGCCTGGGAATGAGCAGTTCTTC CAGGGPGNEQFF
TRBJ1-1 TRBV25-1 - - TGTGCCAGCAAACAAGGACCTGAAGCTTTCTTT CASKQGPEAFF
TRBJ2-7 TRBV29-1 many - TGCAGCGTTGAAGATGGAGGCAGATCAACCTACGAGCAGTACTTC CSVEDGGRSTYEQYF
TRBJ2-1 TRBV12-3/TRBV12-4 many - TGTGCCAGCAGTTTAGTCGGCCAGCAGAATGAGCAGTTCTTC CASSLVGQQNEQFF
TRBJ1-2 TRBV20-1 medium-sized - TGCAGTGCTAGAGTTGAAGCTGACTATGGCTACACCTTC CSARVEADYGYTF
TRBJ1-5 TRBV7-2 few - TGTGCCAGCAGCTTAGTCAGGACAGCCGGTCAGCCCCAGCATTTT CASSLVRTAGQPQHF
TRBJ2-1 TRBV20-1 once - TGCAGTGCTGATAGCGAGAGGGGATACAATGTGCAGTTCTTC CSADSERGYNVQFF
TRBJ2-7 TRBV28 many - TGTGCCAGCAGTGCCAGTCCAAGGACGGACTCCTACGAGCAGTACTTC CASSASPRTDSYEQYF
TRBJ2-7 TRBV5-6 many - TGTGCCAGCAGCTTGGCACACAAATTTTACGAGCAGTACTTC CASSLAHKFYEQYF
TRBJ2-7 TRBV28 many - TGTGCCAGCAGCGTCCCCATCCAGGCCGGTTACGAGCAGTACTTC CASSVPIQAGYEQYF
TRBJ2-7 TRBV21-1 many - TGTGCCAGCAGCAAAGTTCTTCGGGGTATCTACGAGCAGTACTTC CASSKVLRGIYEQYF
TRBJ1-1 TRBV19 many - TGTGCCAGTAGTAGTTGGCAGGAGTCCATGAACACTGAAGCTTTCTTT CASSSWQESMNTEAFF
TRBJ1-1 TRBV5-1 many - TGCGCCAGCAGCTTTCGACAGATGAACACTGAAGCTTTCTTT CASSFRQMNTEAFF
TRBJ1-1 TRBV5-5 many - TGTGCCAGCAGCTTGGTATGGGGGACCACTGAAGCTTTCTTT CASSLVWGTTEAFF
TRBJ2-7 TRBV4-3 many - TGCGCCAGCAGCCAGGGGGTAGCGCCTACCTACGAGCAGTACTTC CASSQGVAPTYEQYF
TRBJ2-5 TRBV27 many - TGTGCCAGCAGGGGGCTAAACCAAGAGACCCAGTACTTC CASRGLNQETQYF
TRBJ2-1 TRBV7-9 many TRBD2 TGTGCCAGCGGGACTAGCGGTAACAATGAGCAGTTCTTC CASGTSGNNEQFF